This is a list of T cell receptor beta chains from one sample in a study of T cell repertoires in aging, cancer and after chemotherapy. TCRdb reprocessed the multiplex PCR reads via MiXCR and lists one record per CDR3 protein. Altogether more than 7,000 distinct CDR3 sequences are present, roughly 32% being singletons, with the ten largest covering approximately 3%. The sequencing input was blood. The receptors come from a human donor in good health. Each CDR3 is given with its conserved first and last residue. D genes are given only for firm matches. Not all rows give a size; the values are once, few, many and, for expanded clones, a class.

J gene,V gene,clone size,D gene,CDR3 protein,CDR3 DNA
TRBJ2-1,TRBV25-1,NA,NA,CASRFSYNEQFF,TGTGCCAGCAGATTCAGCTACAATGAGCAGTTCTTC
TRBJ2-1,TRBV19,few,TRBD2,CASSAGTSWYSYNEQFF,TGTGCCAGTAGTGCCGGGACTAGCTGGTACTCCTACAATGAGCAGTTCTTC
TRBJ1-6,TRBV15,NA,NA,CATSRDLGSNSPLHF,TGTGCCACCAGCAGAGATCTGGGGAGTAATTCACCCCTCCACTTT
TRBJ2-3,TRBV20-1,NA,NA,CSARTHTDTQYF,TGCAGTGCGAGGACTCACACAGATACGCAGTATTTT
TRBJ1-1,TRBV7-9,few,NA,CASSWGNTEAFF,TGTGCCAGCAGCTGGGGGAACACTGAAGCTTTCTTT
TRBJ1-6,TRBV6-1,medium-sized,NA,CASSEGGGRYNSPLHF,TGTGCCAGCAGTGAGGGGGGTGGAAGATATAATTCACCCCTCCACTTT
TRBJ2-1,TRBV12-3/TRBV12-4,NA,NA,CASSLVAPEQFF,TGTGCCAGCAGTTTAGTAGCGCCTGAGCAGTTCTTC
TRBJ1-1,TRBV6-5,medium-sized,NA,CASAPRAGRSAFF,TGTGCCAGCGCCCCCCGGGCAGGGCGATCAGCTTTCTTT
TRBJ1-1,TRBV20-1,once,NA,CSARDLGGTEAFF,TGCAGTGCTAGAGATCTTGGAGGCACTGAAGCTTTCTTT
TRBJ2-3,TRBV19,NA,NA,CASSIGAYTDTQYF,TGTGCCAGTAGTATAGGGGCCTACACAGATACGCAGTATTTT
TRBJ1-4,TRBV6-5,few,NA,CASSYYTGNEKLFF,TGTGCCAGCAGTTACTACACAGGGAATGAAAAACTGTTTTTT
TRBJ2-2,TRBV28,NA,NA,CASSLGQNTGELFF,TGTGCCAGCAGTCTTGGACAGAACACCGGGGAGCTGTTTTTT
TRBJ2-3,TRBV6-4,few,NA,CASSDSSRDHGTQYF,TGTGCCAGCAGTGATAGTTCCAGGGACCACGGTACGCAGTATTTT
TRBJ2-1,TRBV28,NA,TRBD1,CASRMDRGRNEQFF,TGTGCCAGCAGGATGGACAGGGGCAGGAATGAGCAGTTCTTC
TRBJ1-3,TRBV27,NA,NA,CASSFLQLRSGNTIYF,TGTGCCAGCAGTTTTCTGCAGTTAAGATCTGGAAACACCATATATTTT
TRBJ2-1,TRBV10-3,large,NA,CAISRTAKSSYNEQFF,TGTGCCATCAGTAGGACAGCTAAGAGCTCCTACAATGAGCAGTTCTTC
TRBJ2-1,TRBV20-1,few,TRBD2,CSLKALAEPWGGNEQFF,TGCAGTCTTAAGGCACTAGCGGAGCCTTGGGGGGGCAATGAGCAGTTCTTC
TRBJ2-6,TRBV12-3/TRBV12-4,NA,TRBD2,CASSLKRFIRLAGGLAGANVLTF,TGTGCCAGCAGTTTAAAACGCTTTATTCGCCTAGCGGGAGGGCTAGCCGGGGCCAACGTCCTGACTTTC
TRBJ1-6,TRBV27,few,NA,CASSPDQYNSPLHF,TGTGCCAGCAGTCCCGACCAGTATAATTCACCCCTCCACTTT
TRBJ1-5,TRBV7-2,NA,TRBD1,CASSTHGTGVDQPQHF,TGTGCCAGCAGCACACACGGGACAGGGGTGGATCAGCCCCAGCATTTT
TRBJ2-7,TRBV20-1,medium-sized,TRBD1,CSARQGNYEQYF,TGCAGTGCGAGACAGGGAAACTACGAGCAGTACTTC
TRBJ2-5,TRBV6-5,NA,NA,CASSPLRDALIGQETQYF,TGTGCCAGCAGTCCGCTCCGGGACGCCCTAATCGGCCAAGAGACCCAGTACTTC
TRBJ1-4,TRBV6-5,few,NA,CASSEAPGGRLFF,TGTGCCAGCAGTGAAGCCCCCGGGGGACGGCTGTTTTTT
TRBJ2-2,TRBV2,NA,NA,CASAYTGETVNTGELFF,TGTGCCAGCGCTTACACCGGTGAGACAGTGAACACCGGGGAGCTGTTTTTT
TRBJ1-6,TRBV4-3,NA,NA,CASSQDSPNSPLHF,TGCGCCAGCAGCCAAGATTCTCCGAATTCACCCCTCCACTTT
TRBJ2-2,TRBV7-7,NA,NA,CASSLTGITGELFF,TGTGCTAGCAGCTTAACAGGGATCACCGGGGAGCTGTTTTTT
TRBJ1-6,TRBV20-1,few,NA,CSAGGSHNSPLHF,TGCAGTGCTGGGGGGAGCCATAATTCACCCCTCCACTTT
TRBJ2-1,TRBV28,NA,NA,CASSLPGEGVPFF,TGTGCCAGCAGTTTACCCGGGGAAGGGGTGCCCTTCTTC
TRBJ2-1,TRBV15,few,NA,CATSRDTNEQFF,TGTGCCACCAGCAGGGATACCAATGAGCAGTTCTTC
TRBJ2-1,TRBV6-2/TRBV6-3,NA,NA,CASYGDVYNEQFF,TGTGCCAGCTACGGTGACGTGTACAATGAGCAGTTCTTC
TRBJ2-1,TRBV20-1,few,NA,CSARVPRSSYNEQFF,TGCAGTGCTAGAGTTCCACGGAGCTCCTACAATGAGCAGTTCTTC
TRBJ2-3,TRBV5-1,NA,NA,CASRKGYSTDTQYF,TGCGCCAGCAGGAAGGGGTATAGCACAGATACGCAGTATTTT
TRBJ1-4,TRBV28,few,NA,CASSLRGHVEKLFF,TGTGCCAGCAGTTTACGGGGGCATGTAGAAAAACTGTTTTTT
TRBJ2-7,TRBV7-9,few,TRBD2,CASSLGAGSSYEQYF,TGTGCCAGCAGCTTAGGAGCGGGGAGCTCCTACGAGCAGTACTTC
TRBJ1-2,TRBV4-2,NA,TRBD1,CASSPRGGQENGYTF,TGTGCCAGCAGCCCAAGAGGGGGACAGGAAAATGGCTACACCTTC
TRBJ2-2,TRBV5-1,NA,TRBD1,CASSFRGQAKAGELFF,TGCGCCAGCAGCTTCCGGGGACAGGCCAAGGCGGGGGAGCTGTTTTTT
TRBJ1-1,TRBV4-1,NA,NA,CASSQDRGKVLGAFF,TGCGCCAGCAGCCAAGATCGAGGGAAGGTTTTAGGAGCTTTCTTT
TRBJ2-7,TRBV11-2,few,TRBD1,CASSSKTGTSYEQYF,TGTGCCAGCAGCTCCAAGACAGGGACCAGCTACGAGCAGTACTTC
TRBJ2-2,TRBV19,once,NA,CASSLGTFGNVLQGLFPNTGELFF,TGTGCCAGTAGCCTGGGGACATTCGGAAACGTATTACAGGGATTGTTTCCGAACACCGGGGAGCTGTTTTTT
TRBJ2-4,TRBV19,few,TRBD1,CASSIDGQGYIQYF,TGTGCCAGTAGTATAGACGGACAGGGGTACATTCAGTACTTC
TRBJ2-7,TRBV7-2,few,NA,CASSSDRTSYEQYF,TGTGCCAGCAGCTCGGACAGAACCTCCTACGAGCAGTACTTC
TRBJ2-1,TRBV7-2,medium-sized,TRBD2,CASSLGGSGPYNEQFF,TGTGCCAGCAGCTTAGGGGGTAGCGGGCCCTACAATGAGCAGTTCTTC
TRBJ2-3,TRBV24-1,few,TRBD2,CATSDWREDVADTQYF,TGTGCCACCAGTGACTGGCGGGAGGACGTTGCAGATACGCAGTATTTT
TRBJ2-3,TRBV7-3,few,NA,CASSLSGDARTDTQYF,TGTGCCAGCAGCCTATCAGGGGATGCTCGCACAGATACGCAGTATTTT
TRBJ2-7,TRBV6-5,NA,TRBD1,CASSRPGTANYEQYF,TGTGCCAGCAGTAGACCCGGGACAGCTAACTACGAGCAGTACTTC
TRBJ1-6,TRBV12-3/TRBV12-4,few,NA,CASSYRPRLSSYNSPLHF,TGTGCCAGCAGTTACCGGCCAAGACTAAGCTCCTATAATTCACCCCTCCACTTT
TRBJ1-5,TRBV10-3,NA,NA,CAISEQGGGSNQPQHF,TGTGCCATCAGCGAACAGGGAGGTGGCAGCAATCAGCCCCAGCATTTT
TRBJ2-1,TRBV20-1,NA,NA,CSVLDPAYNEQFF,TGCAGTGTATTAGATCCCGCCTACAATGAGCAGTTCTTC
TRBJ2-1,TRBV18,once,TRBD1,CASSPDRQGNEQFF,TGTGCCAGCTCACCCGATAGACAGGGGAATGAGCAGTTCTTC
TRBJ2-1,TRBV7-9,few,TRBD2,CASSLPHRLAGVRNEQFF,TGTGCCAGCAGCTTGCCCCACCGACTAGCGGGAGTGCGGAATGAGCAGTTCTTC
TRBJ2-3,TRBV7-2,medium-sized,NA,CASSLRGPTDTQYF,TGTGCCAGCAGCTTGAGAGGACCCACAGATACGCAGTATTTT
TRBJ1-5,TRBV6-2/TRBV6-3,few,NA,CASSGGLSNQPQHF,TGTGCCAGCAGCGGAGGACTTAGCAATCAGCCCCAGCATTTT
TRBJ1-1,TRBV28,NA,NA,CASSLGRGAWDTEAFF,TGTGCCAGCAGTTTAGGACGGGGGGCCTGGGACACTGAAGCTTTCTTT